Shown below are 23 T cell receptor beta chains from a single sample sequenced in a study of T cells in tuberculosis. Assay used: immunoSEQ multiplex PCR; TCRdb lists only in-frame clones, some missing. The table shows 38,000 or so clones, with 95% occurring only once. The material sequenced was PBMCs. Receptors were obtained from a donor aged 10-30 years with latent tuberculosis or without tuberculosis infection.

The chain carries TRBV29-1 and TRBJ1-1, with a tentative D call TRBD1 (6 bases). Germline loops: CDR1 SQVTM, CDR2 ANQGSEA. The CDR3 is made up of 13 amino acids. Trimming pared 3 bases from V and 11 bases from J, leaving 19 bases between. The CDR3 protein is CSVEDQQGLRAFF. The CDR3 DNA follows: TGCAGCGTTGAGGACCAACAGGGATTGCGGGCTTTCTTT.

This chain links TRBV9 with TRBJ2-3, with 12 positions matching TRBD2. The CDR3 is 15 residues long. Germline-derived CDR1 and CDR2 are SGDLS and YYNGEE. V trimming: 0 bases; J trimming: 9 bases; junction bases outside the gene matches: 5. CDR3 region: CASSVETSGGNTQYF. CDR3 DNA sequence: TGTGCCAGCAGCGTAGAGACTAGCGGGGGTAACACGCAGTATTTT.

This rearrangement joins TRBV12-5 to TRBJ1-1; D remains ambiguous. The CDR3 runs 15 residues. Germline V lookup: CDR1 LGHNT, CDR2 FRNRAP. Trimming left V 0 bases short and J 1 base short, with 9 bases between. The CDR3, as DNA: TGTGCTAGTGGTTTGGTACTTCGGGGGAACACTGAAGCTTTCTTT. Translation gives CASGLVLRGNTEAFF.

The V gene is TRBV7-9, the J gene TRBJ1-3; 7 bases align to TRBD1. Germline CDR1 and CDR2: SEHNR and FQNEAQ (reference sequence). The CDR3 consists of 15 residues. With V trimmed by 1 base and J by 0 bases, 0 bases remained unmatched. CDR3 nucleotide sequence: TGTGCCAGCAGCTTAGGGACAGGCTCTGGAAACACCATATATTTT. Residues: CASSLGTGSGNTIYF.

The chain recombines TRBV28 with TRBJ2-7; D is possibly TRBD2 (6 bases). Germline V CDR1 and CDR2: MDHEN, SYDVKM. This CDR3 contains 16 residues. Deletions cut 6 bases from V and 3 bases from J, with 21 bases between. The DNA for the CDR3 is TGTGCCAGCAGCCCCTCCCGCGGACTACGCATCTACGAGCAGTACTTC. This encodes CASSPSRGLRIYEQYF.

The chain recombines TRBV11-2 with TRBJ1-1; D possibly corresponds to TRBD1 (6 bases). The CDR3 length is 12 residues. V shed 6 bases and J shed 11 bases, with 16 bases lying between them. Germline CDR1 and CDR2: SGHAT and FQNNGV. The DNA for the CDR3 is TGTGCCAGCAGTATTAACACAGGGCGGGCTTTCTTT. Translated: CASSINTGRAFF.

The chain couples TRBV7-9 to TRBJ1-2; D is perhaps TRBD1 (6 bases). Germline lookup yields CDR1 SEHNR and CDR2 FQNEAQ (reference sequence). The CDR3 has 13 residues. Trimming removed 5 bases at V and 7 bases at J, with 14 bases between. CDR3 protein: CASSLVAGVGYTF. Here the CDR3 DNA reads TGTGCCAGCAGCCTAGTGGCAGGGGTTGGCTACACCTTC.

The genes are TRBV29-1 and TRBJ1-2, with 8 bases lining up with TRBD1. CDR3 size: 13 residues. V shed 8 bases, J shed 7 bases, and the junction held 12 bases outside the gene matches. Germline V gene data show CDR1 as SQVTM and CDR2 as ANQGSEA. This chain's CDR3 is CSIGQTGDGGYTF. In DNA, the CDR3 is TGCAGCATTGGTCAGACAGGGGACGGTGGCTACACCTTC.

The chain joins TRBV12-5 to TRBJ1-2; D not certain. This CDR3 has 12 residues. Trimming removed 0 bases from V and 7 bases from J, with 6 bases in between. In germline, CDR1 is LGHNT, CDR2 FRNRAP. CDR3 in amino acids: CASGLVRLGYTF. The CDR3 region has the DNA TGTGCTAGTGGTTTGGTCCGTCTTGGCTACACCTTC.

The rearrangement uses TRBV6-5 and TRBJ2-4, with a tentative D call TRBD2 (7 bases). CDR3 length equals 14 residues. Germline values: CDR1 MNHEY, CDR2 SVGAGI. The V end was cut by 7 bases, the J end by 5 bases, with 15 bases between. The CDR3 coding sequence is TGTGCCAGCACGAGGGGGGGCGTCGAAAACATTCAGTACTTC. Protein product: CASTRGGVENIQYF.

The chain employs TRBV19 and TRBJ1-3; TRBD1 matches 8 bases. Per germline, CDR1 LNHDA and CDR2 SQIVND (reference sequence). J gave up 0 bases and V 6 bases, and 4 bases lay outside the gene matches. The CDR3 is 15 amino acids. CDR3 sequence: CASSRQGTSGNTIYF. Here the CDR3 DNA reads TGTGCCAGTAGCCGACAGGGGACCTCTGGAAACACCATATATTTT.

The V and J genes are TRBV19 and TRBJ1-3; tentatively, D is TRBD1 (5 bases). The CDR3 consists of 14 residues. Germline CDR1 LNHDA, CDR2 SQIVND (reference sequence). The germline V and J ends were trimmed by 2 bases and 5 bases, with 10 bases remaining between them. The CDR3 reads CASSIWEDRNTIYF. The CDR3 region has the DNA TGTGCCAGTAGTATATGGGAGGACAGAAACACCATATATTTT.

The chain has TRBV5-6 and TRBJ1-5; TRBD1 aligns across 7 bases. V gave up 4 bases and J gave up 0 bases; unmatched junction bases: 10. The CDR3 contains 17 residues. The germline CDR1 and CDR2 sequences are SGHDT and YYEEEE. DNA for the CDR3: TGTGCCAGCAGCACCCTTGGACAGGAAAATAGCAATCAGCCCCAGCATTTT. Translation: CASSTLGQENSNQPQHF.

This clone was counted between two and nine times. The genes are TRBV4-2 and TRBJ1-4; D call uncertain. Trimming removed 0 bases at V and 5 bases at J, with 7 bases between. Germline CDR1 and CDR2: LGHNA and YNFKEQ. The CDR3 is 14 amino acids. The DNA for the CDR3 is TGTGCCAGCAGCCAAGATGGGAGGAATGAAAAACTGTTTTTT. It codes for CASSQDGRNEKLFF.

The chain has TRBV6-5 and TRBJ1-2, with unresolved D. The V gene lost 5 bases and the J gene lost 4 bases, with 11 bases spanning the gap. Germline CDR1 reads MNHEY; CDR2 reads SVGAGI. The CDR3 consists of 13 residues. For the CDR3, the DNA is TGTGCCAGCAGTCTGACTTTTCGCTATGGCTACACCTTC. Translation gives CASSLTFRYGYTF.

The CDR3 sequence: CASTPTDNYGYTF. For the CDR3, the DNA is TGTGCCAGCACTCCGACAGATAACTATGGCTACACCTTC. The chain carries TRBV6-5 and TRBJ1-2; D possibly corresponds to TRBD1 (5 bases). Germline-derived CDR1 and CDR2 are MNHEY and SVGAGI. Trimming took off 7 bases at V and 1 base at J, with 10 bases between the two ends. The CDR3 consists of 13 residues.

The gene calls are TRBV2 and TRBJ1-2; 12 positions match TRBD1. Germline values: CDR1 SNHLY, CDR2 FYNNEI. The CDR3 totals 17 residues. V was pared by 4 bases and J by 6 bases, with 12 bases of the junction left unmatched. CDR3 sequence (DNA): TGTGCCAGCAGTGCTACTTTACTCCGGGACAGGGGGCATGGCTACACCTTC. Residues: CASSATLLRDRGHGYTF.

The V and J genes are TRBV11-1 and TRBJ2-7, with a weak D call TRBD2 (6 bases). The CDR3 contains 15 residues. The ends were cut back, 5 bases at V and 4 bases at J, with 18 bases in the middle. The V gene's germline CDR1 is SGHAT and CDR2 FQDESV (reference sequence). This chain's CDR3 is CASSPSPRREYEQYF. Written as DNA, the CDR3 is TGTGCCAGCAGCCCGTCGCCCCGGAGGGAATACGAGCAGTACTTC.

CDR3 bases: TGTGCCAGCAGCTTTAGAGATGGACAAGGCCAACTGTTTTTT. Its translation: CASSFRDGQGQLFF. This chain joins TRBV7-8 and TRBJ1-4; a weak D match, TRBD1 (5 bases). From germline, CDR1 is SGHVS and CDR2 FQNEAQ. V was trimmed by 3 bases and J by 12 bases, leaving 17 bases between them. This CDR3 comprises 14 residues. The whole variable domain, remainder taken from reference TRBV7-8 and TRBJ1-4, is GAGVSQSPRYKVAKRGQDVALRCDPISGHVSLFWYQQALGQGPEFLTYFQNEAQLDKSGLPSDRFFAERPEGSVSTLKIQRTQQEDSAVYLCASSFRDGQGQLFFGSGTQLSVL.

The chain links TRBV5-4 to TRBJ1-1; 8 bases are a match to TRBD1. Trimming removed 0 bases from V and 1 base from J; junction bases left unmatched: 2. The CDR3 contains 15 residues. CDR1 and CDR2 (germline): SGHNT, YYREEE (reference sequence). Written as DNA, the CDR3 is TGTGCCAGCAGCTTGGACGGGACAGGGAACACTGAAGCTTTCTTT. It encodes CASSLDGTGNTEAFF.

The chain links TRBV5-5 to TRBJ1-5, with D unclear. There are 16 residues in the CDR3. Between the trimmed V and J ends, which lost 5 bases and 2 bases, there was a span of 17 bases. Germline CDR1 is SGHKS and CDR2 is YYEKEE (reference sequence). CDR3: CASSFYPGVGNQPQHF. The CDR3 nucleotides are TGTGCCAGCAGTTTCTACCCGGGAGTCGGCAATCAGCCCCAGCATTTT.

The chain carries TRBV12-5 and TRBJ2-7; TRBD1 might be the D (6 bases). The germline gives CDR1 LGHNT, CDR2 FRNRAP. The CDR3 contains 13 residues. V was pared by 10 bases and J by 2 bases, with 15 bases between. The CDR3 bases are TGTGCTACTGACGAACAGGGACCCTACGAGCAGTACTTC. Protein: CATDEQGPYEQYF.

The rearrangement links TRBV19 to TRBJ1-1; no clear D. Germline loops: CDR1 LNHDA, CDR2 SQIVND (reference sequence). This CDR3 region has 13 residues. Trimming removed 3 bases at V and 10 bases at J, with 15 bases between. The CDR3 protein is CASSIHSNQPAFF. The CDR3 DNA follows: TGTGCCAGTAGTATCCACAGCAACCAGCCAGCTTTCTTT. Drawing the rest from reference TRBV19 and TRBJ1-1, the complete variable domain is DGGITQSPKYLFRKEGQNVTLSCEQNLNHDAMYWYRQDPGQGLRLIYYSQIVNDFQKGDIAEGYSVSREKKESFPLTVTSAQKNPTAFYLCASSIHSNQPAFFGQGTRLTVV.